This TCR beta chain was identified in a study of T-cell memory formation after mild COVID-19. TCRdb recomputed calls from the 5' RACE reads with MiXCR, one row per CDR3 protein. Of approximately 440,000 distinct CDR3 sequences in the sample, 15% to 25% were seen once. A few counts support this clonotype. V lost 3 bases, J lost 4 bases, and 9 bases lay in between. This CDR3 comprises 13 residues. Germline V gene lookup returns CDR1 ENHRY and CDR2 SYGVKD. The sequence was collected from an adult woman who had mild COVID-19 (a few samples of this study predate the infection). Cell type and time point are not known. The chain couples TRBV10-3 to TRBJ1-1; no reliable D call. The sequenced sample consisted of PBMCs or a T cell subset sorted from them (not recorded which). The CDR3 region has the DNA TGTGCCATCAGTGAATTTTGGGCCACTGAAGCTTTCTTT. Translation: CAISEFWATEAFF.